Below, 2 T cell receptor beta chains from the same sample are listed, as sequenced in a study of cytomegalovirus exposure and HLA in healthy donors. A multiplex PCR was run with 60 Vbeta primers and 13 Jbeta primers. Method: immunoSEQ multiplex PCR; TCRdb's copy keeps in-frame clones and lacks some. The sample comprises over 150,000 clones, over 75% of which are singletons, and 1% rests with the top ten. The sequencing sample was made of PBMCs. Receptors originate from a woman in her forties or fifties in good health and CMV-seropositive.

V is TRBV11-3 and J is TRBJ2-5, with TRBD2 matching 10 bases. This CDR3 spans 16 amino acids. Germline CDR1 is SGHNT and CDR2 is YENEEA. V lost 8 bases to trimming and J lost 2 bases; unmatched junction nucleotides: 11. CDR3 DNA: TGTGCCAGCCCGGCTAGCGGGAGAGAGAGGCAAGAGACCCAGTACTTC. This translates into CASPASGRERQETQYF.

V gene TRBV19 combines with J gene TRBJ1-2; D not certain. Germline CDR1 reads LNHDA; CDR2 reads SQIVND (reference sequence). V lost 7 bases and J lost 0, with 15 bases in between. This CDR3 has 15 amino acids. CDR3 amino acids: CASTFLGQANYGYTF. The CDR3 DNA reads as TGTGCCAGTACTTTTCTGGGCCAAGCTAACTATGGCTACACCTTC.